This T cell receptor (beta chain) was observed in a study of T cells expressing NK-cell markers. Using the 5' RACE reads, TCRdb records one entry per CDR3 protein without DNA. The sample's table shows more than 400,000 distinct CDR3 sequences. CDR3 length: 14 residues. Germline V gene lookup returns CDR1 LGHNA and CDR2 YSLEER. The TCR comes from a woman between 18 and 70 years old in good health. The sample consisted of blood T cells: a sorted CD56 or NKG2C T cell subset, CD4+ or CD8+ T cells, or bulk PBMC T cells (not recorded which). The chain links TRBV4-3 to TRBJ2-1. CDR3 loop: CASSQDLGMDEQFF.